This TCR beta chain was found in a study of post-analysis software for immune sequencing data. Background on the study: Secondary progressive, relapsing-remitting and progressive-relapsing multiple sclerosis were among the included disease courses. Findings and caveats of the study: Samples from a shared batch, those prepared together, strongly co-clustered by F measure.

Built from TCR beta cDNA, the libraries had unique molecular identifiers in them. It was from about 0.98 to 11 million T cells that about half a million cDNA molecules came. From the PCR reads, TCRdb called clonotypes with MiXCR, one entry per CDR3 protein. This sample has hundreds of thousands of distinct CDR3 sequences; about 40% occur once, and the top ten carry around 4.8%. Comments on this clonotype: The target antigen is unknown.

The material sequenced was blood. The TCR was taken from a girl aged 10-17 years with multiple sclerosis.

Here the CDR3 DNA reads TGCAGTGCTGACCCTAGCGGGAGCCCTGGTAATGAGCAGTACTTC. Translating gives CSADPSGSPGNEQYF. The chain employs TRBV20-1 and TRBJ2-5; TRBD2 aligns across 10 bases. This CDR3 is 15 amino acids long. Per germline, CDR1 DFQATT and CDR2 SNEGSKA (reference sequence). Trimming removed 5 bases from V and 11 bases from J; junction bases left unmatched: 17.